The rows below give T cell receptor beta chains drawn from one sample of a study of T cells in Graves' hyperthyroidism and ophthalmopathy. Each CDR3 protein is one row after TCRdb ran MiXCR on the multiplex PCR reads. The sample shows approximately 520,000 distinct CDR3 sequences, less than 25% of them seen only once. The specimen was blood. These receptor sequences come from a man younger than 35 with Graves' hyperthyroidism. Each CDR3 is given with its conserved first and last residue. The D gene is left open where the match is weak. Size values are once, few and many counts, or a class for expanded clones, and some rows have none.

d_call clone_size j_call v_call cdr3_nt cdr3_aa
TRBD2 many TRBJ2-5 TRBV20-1 TGCAGTGCTAGAGCACCCGGGACTAGCGGCAACCAAGAGACCCAGTACTTC CSARAPGTSGNQETQYF
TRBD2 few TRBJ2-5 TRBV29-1 TGCAGCGTTGGGGTAGCGGGGGCCCAAGAGACCCAGTACTTC CSVGVAGAQETQYF
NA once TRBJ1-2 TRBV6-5 TGTGCCAGCAGTTCACAGGGAAAGCCTTATGGCTACACCTTC CASSSQGKPYGYTF
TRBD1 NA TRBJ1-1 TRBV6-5 TGTGCCAGCAGTTACCTCGGGACAGGGAACACTGAAGCTTTCTTT CASSYLGTGNTEAFF
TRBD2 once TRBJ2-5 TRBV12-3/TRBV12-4 TGTGCCAGCAGCTCTCTCGGGACTAGCGGAGGAAGAGAGACCCAGTACTTC CASSSLGTSGGRETQYF
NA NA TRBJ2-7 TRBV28 TGTGCCACCAGCGAAATTCCGGGGGGCCATGGCGAGCAGTACTTC CATSEIPGGHGEQYF
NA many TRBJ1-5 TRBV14 TGTGCCAGCAGCCAAGATACGAGGGGGCCCCAGCATTTT CASSQDTRGPQHF
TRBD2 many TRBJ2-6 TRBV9 TGTGCCAGCAGCGTTGGACCAAGTTATGGAGCGGGGACTGGGGCCAACGTCCTGACTTTC CASSVGPSYGAGTGANVLTF
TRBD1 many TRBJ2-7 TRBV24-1 TGTGCCACCAGTGCGGACAGGGGGAGCTCCTACGAGCAGTACTTC CATSADRGSSYEQYF
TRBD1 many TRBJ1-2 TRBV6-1 TGTGCCAGCAGAGACGGACAGGGGAACTATGGCTACACCTTC CASRDGQGNYGYTF
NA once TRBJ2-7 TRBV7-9 TGTGCCAGCAGTCACGGGACCCTCTACGAGCAGTACTTC CASSHGTLYEQYF
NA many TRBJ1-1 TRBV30 TGTGCCTGGAACCGGGACGCCGTTGAAGCTTTCTTT CAWNRDAVEAFF
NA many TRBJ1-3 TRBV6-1 TGTGCCAGCAGTGAACTAGCTGGAAACACCATATATTTT CASSELAGNTIYF